A single sample is the source of the 32 T cell receptor beta chains below, sequenced in a study of T cell responses to AZD1222 COVID-19 vaccine. Produced via immunoSEQ multiplex PCR; TCRdb's table is partial and in-frame only. Of roughly 150,000 clones listed, approximately 90% are singletons. The starting material was peripheral blood, obtained on day 0 of AZD1222 vaccination. These receptors were collected from an adult in good health.

The chain joins TRBV3-1 (or the pseudogene TRBV3-2) to TRBJ2-7; TRBD2 matches 7 bases. The CDR3 sequence is 16 residues long. The germline V gene encodes CDR1 LGHDT and CDR2 YNNKEL (reference sequence). With V trimmed by 4 bases and J by 4 bases, 13 bases remained unmatched. CDR3 sequence: CASSPPRNSGRYEQYF. For the CDR3, the DNA is TGTGCCAGCAGCCCCCCGCGGAATAGCGGGCGATACGAGCAGTACTTC.

This chain joins TRBV27 and TRBJ1-5, with unresolved D. The CDR3 loop spans 14 amino acids. Trimming pared 1 base from V and 2 bases from J, leaving 6 bases between. Germline V gene sequence: CDR1 MNHEY, CDR2 SMNVEV (reference sequence). CDR3 residues: CASSLYGGNQPQHF. The CDR3 DNA reads as TGTGCCAGCAGTTTATACGGGGGCAATCAGCCCCAGCATTTT.

The CDR3 DNA reads TGTGCCAGTAGTATGGGCACTTGGATGAACACTGAAGCTTTCTTT. Translating gives CASSMGTWMNTEAFF. The chain employs TRBV19 and TRBJ1-1; unclear D gene. The CDR3 spans 15 residues. CDR1 and CDR2 from the germline V gene are LNHDA and SQIVND (reference sequence). The germline V and J ends were trimmed by 3 bases and 0 bases, with 11 bases remaining between them.

The V call is TRBV7-9, the J call TRBJ2-7; no reliable D call. Between the trimmed V and J ends, which lost 5 bases and 3 bases, there was a span of 14 bases. Germline V gene data show CDR1 as SEHNR and CDR2 as FQNEAQ (reference sequence). The CDR3 runs 14 residues. The DNA of the CDR3 is TGTGCCAGCAGCCCCCCGGGCCACCGCTACGAGCAGTACTTC. It encodes CASSPPGHRYEQYF.

This clone was counted once. The chain is built from TRBV28 and TRBJ1-2, with 8 bases that match TRBD1. J lost 5 bases, V lost 1 base, and 6 bases had no gene match. The CDR3 has 15 amino acids. From germline, CDR1 is MDHEN and CDR2 SYDVKM. CDR3 loop: CASSLFPGGGYGYTF. The CDR3 DNA reads as TGTGCCAGCAGTTTATTCCCAGGGGGCGGGTATGGCTACACCTTC.

The V and J genes are TRBV5-1 and TRBJ2-7, with 7 bases aligning to TRBD2. The germline gives CDR1 SGHRS, CDR2 YFSETQ. Trimming cost V 4 bases and J 0 bases; bases outside gene matches: 7. This CDR3 has 15 amino acids. The CDR3 nucleotides read TGCGCCAGCAGCCCGACTAGCCAGTTCTCCTACGAGCAGTACTTC. Protein product: CASSPTSQFSYEQYF.

This chain connects TRBV19 to TRBJ2-3; 9 bases agree with TRBD1. The CDR3 is 15 amino acids. The V gene's germline CDR1 is LNHDA and CDR2 SQIVND (reference sequence). The V gene end was trimmed by 1 base and the J gene end by 4 bases; junction bases not matched to a gene: 3. The CDR3 sequence is CASSIGNRGPDTQYF. CDR3 in DNA: TGTGCCAGTAGTATAGGGAACAGGGGGCCAGATACGCAGTATTTT.

The rearrangement joins TRBV7-8 to TRBJ1-3, with unresolved D. The ends were cut back, 4 bases at V and 1 base at J, with 8 bases in the middle. Germline V gene data show CDR1 as SGHVS and CDR2 as FQNEAQ. The CDR3 loop spans 14 amino acids. DNA of the CDR3: TGTGCCAGCAGCTATGAATTTTCTGGAAACACCATATATTTT. Its protein product is CASSYEFSGNTIYF. Looking up the rest from reference TRBV7-8 and TRBJ1-3 gives the full variable domain: GAGVSQSPRYKVAKRGQDVALRCDPISGHVSLFWYQQALGQGPEFLTYFQNEAQLDKSGLPSDRFFAERPEGSVSTLKIQRTQQEDSAVYLCASSYEFSGNTIYFGEGSWLTVV.

The chain carries TRBV28 and TRBJ2-1; no reliable D call. The CDR3 covers 13 residues. V lost 1 base, J lost 4 bases, and 5 bases lay in between. CDR1 and CDR2 from the germline V gene are MDHEN and SYDVKM. CDR3 DNA sequence: TGTGCCAGCAGTTTATCCGAGTACAATGAGCAGTTCTTC. It translates to CASSLSEYNEQFF.

This chain links TRBV28 with TRBJ1-1, with TRBD1 matching over 10 bases. V was clipped by 6 bases and J by 4 bases; unmatched bases: 5. The CDR3 sequence is 14 residues long. Germline V gene lookup returns CDR1 MDHEN and CDR2 SYDVKM. Here the CDR3 reads CASSPRTGGTEAFF. CDR3 DNA: TGTGCCAGCAGCCCCCGGACAGGGGGCACTGAAGCTTTCTTT.

This clone has only a few counts. The gene calls are TRBV5-1 and TRBJ2-7; 7 bases map to TRBD1. The CDR3 runs to 14 residues. With V trimmed by 4 bases and J by 4 bases, 8 bases remained unmatched. Germline CDR1 SGHRS, CDR2 YFSETQ. The CDR3 DNA follows: TGCGCCAGCAGCCACCCAGGGGGTGAATACGAGCAGTACTTC. It encodes CASSHPGGEYEQYF.

The chain has TRBV19 and TRBJ1-3; the D is unclear. Per the germline V gene, CDR1 is LNHDA and CDR2 is SQIVND (reference sequence). V was clipped by 1 base and J by 0 bases, with 1 base between them. The CDR3 is made up of 13 amino acids. As DNA, the CDR3 is TGTGCCAGTAGTATAGGCTCTGGAAACACCATATATTTT. Its protein is CASSIGSGNTIYF. Based on the CDR3 plus reference TRBV19 and TRBJ1-3, the full variable domain is DGGITQSPKYLFRKEGQNVTLSCEQNLNHDAMYWYRQDPGQGLRLIYYSQIVNDFQKGDIAEGYSVSREKKESFPLTVTSAQKNPTAFYLCASSIGSGNTIYFGEGSWLTVV.

The chain recombines TRBV19 with TRBJ2-7, with a tentative D call TRBD2 (5 bases). This CDR3 spans 13 amino acids. Germline CDR1 LNHDA, CDR2 SQIVND (reference sequence). V lost 4 bases to trimming and J lost 6 bases, with 13 bases between them. The CDR3 nucleotides are TGTGCCAGTAGTAACCGGGAAGCCCTCGAGCAGTACTTC. Protein product: CASSNREALEQYF.

This clone was recorded once. V and J are TRBV7-9 and TRBJ2-5, with no clear D. This CDR3 has 18 residues. CDR1 is SEHNR and CDR2 is FQNEAQ in the germline V gene (reference sequence). Trimming left V 1 base short and J 5 bases short, with 23 bases between. CDR3 protein: CASSLVLGGSPNGETQYF. CDR3 DNA: TGTGCCAGCAGCTTAGTGCTGGGCGGAAGTCCTAACGGGGAGACCCAGTACTTC.

J is TRBJ2-7 and V is TRBV5-1; TRBD1 is a possible D gene (6 bases). The CDR3 loop spans 12 amino acids. V was shortened by 3 bases and J by 7 bases, with 11 bases between the two germline ends. The germline CDR1 and CDR2 sequences are SGHRS and YFSETQ. The CDR3 DNA is TGCGCCAGCAGCTATGGACAGTCTGAGCAGTACTTC. As protein: CASSYGQSEQYF.

The chain links TRBV14 to TRBJ2-1, with unresolved D. Trimming stripped 0 bases from V and 4 bases from J, with 4 bases between. Germline lookup yields CDR1 SGHDN and CDR2 FVKESK. The length of the CDR3 is 13 residues. CDR3 loop: CASSQDLYNEQFF. The CDR3 DNA reads as TGTGCCAGCAGCCAAGATTTGTACAATGAGCAGTTCTTC.

This chain connects TRBV28 to TRBJ2-1; 14 bases align to TRBD2. The CDR3 is 18 residues long. Per the germline V gene, CDR1 is MDHEN and CDR2 is SYDVKM. J lost 7 bases, V lost 4 bases, and 12 bases had no gene match. The CDR3 bases are TGTGCCAGCAGTTCCACCGGGACTAGCGGGGGCAGGCGGAATGAGCAGTTCTTC. It specifies CASSSTGTSGGRRNEQFF. Together with reference TRBV28 and TRBJ2-1, the CDR3 gives the full variable domain: DVKVTQSSRYLVKRTGEKVFLECVQDMDHENMFWYRQDPGLGLRLIYFSYDVKMKEKGDIPEGYSVSREKKERFSLILESASTNQTSMYLCASSSTGTSGGRRNEQFFGPGTRLTVL.

This clone was found a few times. The chain recombines TRBV3-1 (or the pseudogene TRBV3-2) with TRBJ2-2; D is ambiguous. The CDR3 is 11 residues long. Trimming pared 6 bases from V and 7 bases from J, leaving 6 bases between. Per germline, CDR1 LGHDT and CDR2 YNNKEL (reference sequence). Here the CDR3 reads CASRKGGELFF. As DNA, the CDR3 is TGTGCCAGCAGAAAAGGCGGGGAGCTGTTTTTT.

The rearrangement links TRBV5-3 to TRBJ2-5; no firm D call. TRBV5-3 is an ORF for which the function is uncertain. The CDR3 spans 16 residues. V was clipped by 5 bases and J by 5 bases, with 22 bases between them. DNA of the CDR3: TGTGCCAGAAGGTGGTTTTGGAATTTTGGGTTGGAGACCCAGTACTTC. Amino acid sequence: CARRWFWNFGLETQYF.

The V and J genes are TRBV7-3 and TRBJ1-6; D not resolved. Germline values: CDR1 SGHTA, CDR2 FQGTGA. Deletions cut 3 bases from V and 3 bases from J, with 18 bases between. The CDR3 extends over 18 amino acids. The CDR3 here is CASSFVRKEFYYNSPLHF. The DNA for the CDR3 is TGTGCCAGCAGCTTTGTTCGAAAGGAATTCTACTATAATTCACCCCTCCACTTT. Full variable domain (rest looked up from reference TRBV7-3 and TRBJ1-6): GAGVSQTPSNKVTEKGKYVELRCDPISGHTALYWYRQSLGQGPEFLIYFQGTGAADDSGLPNDRFFAVRPEGSVSTLKIQRTERGDSAVYLCASSFVRKEFYYNSPLHFGNGTRLTVT.

The gene calls are TRBV28 and TRBJ1-2, with 7 positions matching TRBD1. The V segment lost 5 bases and the J segment 5 bases; nucleotides outside the gene matches: 14. From germline, CDR1 is MDHEN and CDR2 SYDVKM. The CDR3 has 16 residues. The CDR3 nucleotides read TGTGCCAGCAGTCCCCAGGGAGGGGGCGAACCATATGGCTACACCTTC. This sequence encodes CASSPQGGGEPYGYTF.

CDR3 amino acids: CASSLVGDSYEQYF. The CDR3 nucleotides read TGTGCCAGCAGCTTAGTGGGCGATTCCTACGAGCAGTACTTC. The chain combines TRBV7-2 with TRBJ2-7; D is unclear. In germline, CDR1 is SGHTA, CDR2 FQGNSA. The CDR3 has 14 residues. Trimming removed 1 base from V and 1 base from J, with 8 bases in between. Full variable domain (outside the CDR3, taken from reference TRBV7-2 and TRBJ2-7): GAGVSQSPSNKVTEKGKDVELRCDPISGHTALYWYRQSLGQGLEFLIYFQGNSAPDKSGLPSDRFSAERTGGSVSTLTIQRTQQEDSAVYLCASSLVGDSYEQYFGPGTRLTVT.

This sequence joins TRBV3-1 (or the pseudogene TRBV3-2) and TRBJ2-3; perhaps D is TRBD1 or TRBD2 (5 bases each). CDR1 and CDR2 from the germline V gene are LGHDT and YNNKEL (reference sequence). The CDR3 loop spans 15 amino acids. V lost 1 base and J 1 base, leaving 9 bases between the germline ends. This chain's CDR3 is CASSQAPGRTDTQYF. In nucleotides, the CDR3 is TGTGCCAGCAGCCAAGCCCCGGGGCGCACAGATACGCAGTATTTT.

The chain employs TRBV30 and TRBJ1-2, with D hard to call. The CDR3 has 11 residues. The germline V gene has CDR1 GTSNPN and CDR2 SVGIG (reference sequence). CDR3 region: CAGGKNYGYTF. The CDR3 nucleotides are TGTGCTGGAGGTAAAAACTATGGCTACACCTTC.

This clone was picked up one time. The genes are TRBV24-1 and TRBJ1-2, with D perhaps matching TRBD1 (5 bases). The ends were cut back, 0 bases at V and 4 bases at J, with 5 bases in the middle. The CDR3 extends over 13 amino acids. In germline, CDR1 is KGHDR, CDR2 SFDVKD. The CDR3 sequence: CATSDLRGYGYTF. The CDR3 coding sequence is TGTGCCACCAGTGATTTGAGGGGCTATGGCTACACCTTC.

Only one count was recorded for this clone. The rearrangement joins TRBV19 to TRBJ1-1; the match to TRBD1 covers 9 bases. This CDR3 has 13 residues. Unmatched junction bases numbered 2, after V lost 6 bases and J lost 3 bases. Germline assignment: CDR1 LNHDA and CDR2 SQIVND (reference sequence). The CDR3 here is CASSGDRDTEAFF. The CDR3, as DNA: TGTGCCAGTAGCGGGGACAGGGACACTGAAGCTTTCTTT.

V usage is TRBV30 and J usage is TRBJ1-4; no clear D. This CDR3 contains 15 residues. V lost 2 bases and J 3 bases, leaving 13 bases between the germline ends. Germline assignment: CDR1 GTSNPN and CDR2 SVGIG (reference sequence). CDR3 nucleotides: TGTGCCTGGAGTCGGGAGGGTTTGGCTAATGAAAAACTGTTTTTT. It encodes CAWSREGLANEKLFF.

This sequence joins TRBV5-6 and TRBJ2-2; no firm D call. The CDR3 spans 12 residues. Per the germline V gene, CDR1 is SGHDT and CDR2 is YYEEEE. V was pared by 5 bases and J by 4 bases, with 6 bases between. This CDR3 reads CASSQSTGELFF. CDR3 sequence (DNA): TGTGCCAGCAGTCAGAGCACCGGGGAGCTGTTTTTT. The full variable domain, with the rest looked up from reference TRBV5-6 and TRBJ2-2, is DAGVTQSPTHLIKTRGQQVTLRCSPKSGHDTVSWYQQALGQGPQFIFQYYEEEERQRGNFPDRFSGHQFPNYSSELNVNALLLGDSALYLCASSQSTGELFFGEGSRLTVL.

CDR3 protein: CASSSAGSSYNEQFF. CDR3 DNA sequence: TGTGCCAGCAGCTCTGCCGGAAGCTCCTACAATGAGCAGTTCTTC. The chain is built from TRBV5-4 and TRBJ2-1; no definite D call. Germline-derived CDR1 and CDR2 are SGHNT and YYREEE (reference sequence). V dropped 3 bases and J dropped 0 bases, with 10 bases sitting between them. This CDR3 contains 15 residues.

The chain's CDR3 is CAIRTGLYYGYTF. In DNA, the CDR3 is TGTGCCATCCGGACAGGGTTGTACTATGGCTACACCTTC. The gene calls are TRBV10-3 and TRBJ1-2, with TRBD1 identical over 8 bases. The CDR3 spans 13 residues. Per the germline V gene, CDR1 is ENHRY and CDR2 is SYGVKD. Trimming took 8 bases from V and 3 from J; bases not matched to a gene: 5.

The rearrangement uses TRBV7-8 and TRBJ1-5; a possible D gene is TRBD1 (5 bases). CDR1 and CDR2 from the germline V gene are SGHVS and FQNEAQ. V lost 3 bases to trimming and J lost 4 bases, with 13 bases between them. The CDR3 covers 15 residues. The DNA of the CDR3 is TGTGCCAGCAGCTTTTTGGGGGAGGGTAATCAGCCCCAGCATTTT. As protein: CASSFLGEGNQPQHF.

The V and J genes are TRBV5-4 and TRBJ2-3; D unresolved. Trimming cost V 2 bases and J 4 bases, with 11 bases left between them. The germline V gene encodes CDR1 SGHNT and CDR2 YYREEE (reference sequence). The CDR3 is made up of 14 amino acids. The CDR3 spells CASSFRTEADTQYF. The CDR3 nucleotides are TGTGCCAGCAGCTTCCGGACCGAAGCAGATACGCAGTATTTT.